A selection of T cell receptor beta chains follows, all from one sample in a study of cytomegalovirus exposure and HLA in healthy donors. Assay used: immunoSEQ multiplex PCR; TCRdb lists only in-frame clones, some missing. This table has 130,000 or so clones, around 80% appearing once. Source material: PBMCs. These receptors all come from a man younger than 30 in good health and CMV-seropositive. The CDR3 runs from the conserved cysteine through the conserved F or W. A D gene is named only where the DNA matches it firmly. Only part of the rows carry a size: once, few, many, or a class if the clone is expanded.

v_call: TRBV6-4; clone_size: .; d_call: .; j_call: TRBJ2-3; cdr3_aa: CASTLATDTQYF; cdr3_nt: TGTGCCAGCACGCTAGCGACAGATACGCAGTATTTT
v_call: TRBV27; clone_size: .; d_call: TRBD1; j_call: TRBJ1-5; cdr3_aa: CASSPNPTGGGHQPQHF; cdr3_nt: TGTGCCAGCAGTCCCAACCCGACAGGGGGCGGCCATCAGCCCCAGCATTTT
v_call: TRBV9; clone_size: .; d_call: .; j_call: TRBJ2-7; cdr3_aa: CASSVGRGEREQYF; cdr3_nt: TGTGCCAGCAGCGTAGGCAGGGGCGAGCGCGAGCAGTACTTC
v_call: TRBV27; clone_size: .; d_call: TRBD1; j_call: TRBJ2-7; cdr3_aa: CASSLQGVSLEQYF; cdr3_nt: TGTGCCAGCAGTTTGCAGGGGGTCTCTCTGGAGCAGTACTTC
v_call: TRBV6-4; clone_size: .; d_call: .; j_call: TRBJ1-2; cdr3_aa: CASSGSNTGGSYTF; cdr3_nt: TGTGCCAGCAGTGGTTCCAATACGGGGGGTAGCTACACCTTC
v_call: TRBV5-1; clone_size: .; d_call: TRBD2; j_call: TRBJ2-3; cdr3_aa: CASSRIAGGLDTQYF; cdr3_nt: TGCGCCAGCAGCCGTATAGCGGGAGGCCTGGATACGCAGTATTTT
v_call: TRBV14; clone_size: .; d_call: TRBD1; j_call: TRBJ1-6; cdr3_aa: CASSQSGTGSPPLHF; cdr3_nt: TGTGCCAGCAGTCAATCCGGGACAGGGTCTCCACCCCTCCACTTT
v_call: TRBV30; clone_size: .; d_call: .; j_call: TRBJ2-1; cdr3_aa: CAWSTTNNEQFF; cdr3_nt: TGTGCCTGGTCGACCACTAACAATGAGCAGTTCTTC
v_call: TRBV4-1; clone_size: .; d_call: .; j_call: TRBJ2-5; cdr3_aa: CASSQGHFQETQYF; cdr3_nt: TGCGCCAGCAGCCAAGGACACTTCCAAGAGACCCAGTACTTC
v_call: TRBV2; clone_size: .; d_call: TRBD1; j_call: TRBJ1-5; cdr3_aa: CASSRGTENQPQHF; cdr3_nt: TGTGCCAGCAGCCGGGGGACAGAAAATCAGCCCCAGCATTTT
v_call: TRBV11-2; clone_size: .; d_call: TRBD1; j_call: TRBJ2-7; cdr3_aa: CASSRTGAYEQYF; cdr3_nt: TGTGCCAGCAGCCGGACAGGTGCCTACGAGCAGTACTTC
v_call: TRBV18; clone_size: .; d_call: TRBD1; j_call: TRBJ1-2; cdr3_aa: CASSAGTGNSNYGYTF; cdr3_nt: TGTGCCAGCTCAGCCGGGACAGGGAACTCTAACTATGGCTACACCTTC
v_call: TRBV19; clone_size: .; d_call: .; j_call: TRBJ2-3; cdr3_aa: CASTQDRITDTQYF; cdr3_nt: TGTGCCAGTACCCAGGACAGAATCACAGATACGCAGTATTTT
v_call: TRBV27; clone_size: .; d_call: .; j_call: TRBJ1-2; cdr3_aa: CASSPRQRYYGYTF; cdr3_nt: TGTGCCAGCAGCCCTAGACAGAGATACTATGGCTACACCTTC
v_call: TRBV16; clone_size: .; d_call: TRBD1; j_call: TRBJ1-1; cdr3_aa: CASSRDRGNTEAFF; cdr3_nt: TGTGCCAGCAGCCGGGACAGGGGGAACACTGAAGCTTTCTTT
v_call: TRBV9; clone_size: .; d_call: .; j_call: TRBJ2-1; cdr3_aa: CASTTGSISDEQFF; cdr3_nt: TGTGCCAGCACAACCGGGTCTATTTCGGATGAGCAGTTCTTC
v_call: TRBV5-1; clone_size: .; d_call: .; j_call: TRBJ2-3; cdr3_aa: CASSLGGGPGTDTQYF; cdr3_nt: TGCGCCAGCAGCTTAGGGGGAGGGCCGGGCACAGATACGCAGTATTTT
v_call: TRBV4-1; clone_size: once; d_call: .; j_call: TRBJ2-6; cdr3_aa: CASSQEGLLSSGANVLTF; cdr3_nt: TGCGCCAGCAGCCAAGAGGGACTGCTAAGCTCTGGGGCCAACGTCCTGACTTTC
v_call: TRBV6-4; clone_size: .; d_call: TRBD2; j_call: TRBJ2-1; cdr3_aa: CASSDGLAVNEQFF; cdr3_nt: TGTGCCAGCAGTGACGGACTAGCGGTAAATGAGCAGTTCTTC
v_call: TRBV28; clone_size: .; d_call: TRBD1; j_call: TRBJ1-2; cdr3_aa: CASSYPWTGGNYGYTF; cdr3_nt: TGTGCCAGCAGTTACCCTTGGACAGGGGGCAACTATGGCTACACCTTC
v_call: TRBV7-2; clone_size: .; d_call: .; j_call: TRBJ2-3; cdr3_aa: CASSRPGNTDTQYF; cdr3_nt: TGTGCCAGCAGCCGCCCAGGGAACACAGATACGCAGTATTTT
v_call: TRBV6-1; clone_size: .; d_call: .; j_call: TRBJ1-2; cdr3_aa: CASSASGCGYTF; cdr3_nt: TGTGCCAGCAGTGCATCAGGGTGTGGCTACACCTTC
v_call: TRBV6-4; clone_size: .; d_call: TRBD2; j_call: TRBJ2-2; cdr3_aa: CASSDKLAGDTGELFF; cdr3_nt: TGTGCCAGCAGTGACAAGCTAGCGGGAGACACCGGGGAGCTGTTTTTT
v_call: TRBV7-2; clone_size: .; d_call: .; j_call: TRBJ2-5; cdr3_aa: CASTLVGRGRARPYF; cdr3_nt: TGTGCCAGCACCCTAGTGGGGCGAGGCAGGGCCCGACCGTACTTC
v_call: TRBV29-1; clone_size: .; d_call: .; j_call: TRBJ2-7; cdr3_aa: CSARAGSYEQYF; cdr3_nt: TGCAGCGCCAGGGCAGGGTCCTACGAGCAGTACTTC
v_call: TRBV6-6; clone_size: .; d_call: TRBD1; j_call: TRBJ2-3; cdr3_aa: CASTLPGQGTDTQYF; cdr3_nt: TGTGCCAGCACTTTACCGGGACAGGGCACAGATACGCAGTATTTT
v_call: TRBV18; clone_size: .; d_call: .; j_call: TRBJ1-2; cdr3_aa: CASSLDGGVGYGYTF; cdr3_nt: TGTGCCAGCTCACTCGACGGGGGGGTCGGCTATGGCTACACCTTC
v_call: TRBV27; clone_size: .; d_call: .; j_call: TRBJ1-5; cdr3_aa: CASSLAGIGQPQHF; cdr3_nt: TGTGCCAGCAGTTTAGCAGGGATCGGTCAGCCCCAGCATTTT
v_call: TRBV28; clone_size: .; d_call: .; j_call: TRBJ2-5; cdr3_aa: CASSSLLEGRETQYF; cdr3_nt: TGTGCCAGCAGTTCCCTCCTGGAGGGCCGCGAGACCCAGTACTTC
v_call: TRBV7-3; clone_size: .; d_call: .; j_call: TRBJ2-7; cdr3_aa: CASRPTEGGEQYF; cdr3_nt: TGTGCCAGCCGACCGACGGAGGGCGGCGAGCAGTACTTC
v_call: TRBV5-1; clone_size: .; d_call: TRBD1; j_call: TRBJ1-3; cdr3_aa: CASSFTGDSGNTIYF; cdr3_nt: TGCGCCAGCAGCTTTACAGGGGACTCTGGAAACACCATATATTTT
v_call: TRBV10-3; clone_size: few; d_call: TRBD1; j_call: TRBJ2-7; cdr3_aa: CAISESGDRTYEQYF; cdr3_nt: TGTGCCATCAGTGAGTCTGGGGACAGGACCTACGAGCAGTACTTC
v_call: TRBV18; clone_size: .; d_call: TRBD1; j_call: TRBJ2-7; cdr3_aa: CASSPKTGALAYEQYF; cdr3_nt: TGTGCCAGCTCACCAAAAACAGGGGCTCTCGCCTACGAGCAGTACTTC
v_call: TRBV18; clone_size: .; d_call: TRBD2; j_call: TRBJ2-2; cdr3_aa: CASSPASGRRTGELFF; cdr3_nt: TGTGCCAGCTCACCCGCGAGCGGGAGAAGAACCGGGGAGCTGTTTTTT
v_call: TRBV30; clone_size: .; d_call: .; j_call: TRBJ2-7; cdr3_aa: CAWSVSRGGRRDEQYF; cdr3_nt: TGTGCCTGGAGTGTATCCCGTGGTGGGAGGCGGGACGAGCAGTACTTC
v_call: TRBV28; clone_size: .; d_call: TRBD1; j_call: TRBJ2-7; cdr3_aa: CASSSTGYIGYEQYF; cdr3_nt: TGTGCCAGCAGTTCGACAGGGTATATCGGCTACGAGCAGTACTTC
v_call: TRBV7-9; clone_size: .; d_call: TRBD2; j_call: TRBJ2-3; cdr3_aa: CASSLQAGGPTDTQYF; cdr3_nt: TGTGCCAGCAGCCTCCAAGCGGGAGGGCCGACAGATACGCAGTATTTT
v_call: TRBV11-2; clone_size: .; d_call: TRBD1; j_call: TRBJ1-1; cdr3_aa: CASRQTGVPEAFF; cdr3_nt: TGTGCCAGCAGACAAACAGGGGTCCCTGAAGCTTTCTTT
v_call: TRBV6-5; clone_size: .; d_call: TRBD2; j_call: TRBJ2-1; cdr3_aa: CASSWASGRRYNEQFF; cdr3_nt: TGTGCCAGCAGTTGGGCTAGCGGGAGAAGGTACAATGAGCAGTTCTTC
v_call: TRBV7-9; clone_size: once; d_call: TRBD1; j_call: TRBJ1-5; cdr3_aa: CASSPGTGLFQPQHF; cdr3_nt: TGTGCCAGCAGCCCGGGGACAGGGCTGTTTCAGCCCCAGCATTTT
v_call: TRBV27; clone_size: .; d_call: .; j_call: TRBJ1-1; cdr3_aa: CASSPPTKWNTEAFF; cdr3_nt: TGTGCCAGCAGTCCACCGACTAAGTGGAACACTGAAGCTTTCTTT
v_call: TRBV5-5; clone_size: once; d_call: .; j_call: TRBJ1-2; cdr3_aa: CASSHTGLYGYTF; cdr3_nt: TGTGCCAGCAGCCATACAGGGCTCTATGGCTACACCTTC
v_call: TRBV2; clone_size: .; d_call: .; j_call: TRBJ2-3; cdr3_aa: CASRLRGGTDTQYF; cdr3_nt: TGTGCCAGCAGGCTCAGGGGAGGCACAGATACGCAGTATTTT
v_call: TRBV27; clone_size: .; d_call: TRBD1; j_call: TRBJ2-7; cdr3_aa: CASSLRGGQGVYEQYF; cdr3_nt: TGTGCCAGCAGTTTACGGGGGGGACAGGGGGTCTACGAGCAGTACTTC
v_call: TRBV29-1; clone_size: .; d_call: .; j_call: TRBJ1-1; cdr3_aa: CSVVGGRDGTEAFF; cdr3_nt: TGCAGCGTTGTCGGCGGCAGGGATGGAACTGAAGCTTTCTTT
v_call: TRBV14; clone_size: once; d_call: TRBD1; j_call: TRBJ2-2; cdr3_aa: CASSQEGTADTGELFF; cdr3_nt: TGTGCCAGCAGCCAAGAGGGGACAGCTGATACCGGGGAGCTGTTTTTT
v_call: TRBV2; clone_size: .; d_call: .; j_call: TRBJ2-6; cdr3_aa: CASSSGANVLTF; cdr3_nt: TGTGCCAGCAGTTCAGGGGCCAACGTCCTGACTTTC
v_call: TRBV27; clone_size: .; d_call: .; j_call: TRBJ2-1; cdr3_aa: CASRPRAHNEQFF; cdr3_nt: TGTGCCAGCAGGCCCAGGGCCCACAATGAGCAGTTCTTC
v_call: TRBV7-8; clone_size: .; d_call: .; j_call: TRBJ2-1; cdr3_aa: CASSPREAGGYNEQFF; cdr3_nt: TGTGCCAGCAGCCCCCGAGAAGCCGGGGGCTACAATGAGCAGTTCTTC
v_call: TRBV7-2; clone_size: .; d_call: .; j_call: TRBJ2-3; cdr3_aa: CASSLEAGAGTDTQYF; cdr3_nt: TGTGCCAGCAGCTTAGAGGCAGGGGCCGGGACAGATACGCAGTATTTT
v_call: TRBV6-1; clone_size: .; d_call: TRBD1; j_call: TRBJ1-5; cdr3_aa: CASSERLNRGRSNQPQHF; cdr3_nt: TGTGCCAGCAGTGAGCGCCTTAACAGGGGGCGAAGCAATCAGCCCCAGCATTTT
v_call: TRBV27; clone_size: .; d_call: .; j_call: TRBJ1-2; cdr3_aa: CASSPAVYNYGYTF; cdr3_nt: TGTGCCAGCAGTCCCGCGGTATATAACTATGGCTACACCTTC
v_call: TRBV28; clone_size: .; d_call: TRBD1; j_call: TRBJ1-5; cdr3_aa: CASSQAGTGVQPQHF; cdr3_nt: TGTGCCAGCAGTCAAGCCGGGACAGGGGTTCAGCCCCAGCATTTT
v_call: TRBV19; clone_size: .; d_call: .; j_call: TRBJ1-5; cdr3_aa: CASMDIVSNQPQHF; cdr3_nt: TGTGCCAGTATGGACATCGTAAGCAATCAGCCCCAGCATTTT